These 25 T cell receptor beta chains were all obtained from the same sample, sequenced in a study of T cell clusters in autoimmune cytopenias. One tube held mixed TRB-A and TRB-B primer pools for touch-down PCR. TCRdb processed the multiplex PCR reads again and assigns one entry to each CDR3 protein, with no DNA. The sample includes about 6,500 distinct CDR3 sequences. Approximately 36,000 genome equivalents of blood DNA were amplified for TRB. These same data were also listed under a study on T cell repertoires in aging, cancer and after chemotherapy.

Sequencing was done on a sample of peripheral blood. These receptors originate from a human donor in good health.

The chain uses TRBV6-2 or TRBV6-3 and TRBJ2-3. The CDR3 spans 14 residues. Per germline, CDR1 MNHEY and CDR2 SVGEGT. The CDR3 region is CASSYRSGADTQYF.

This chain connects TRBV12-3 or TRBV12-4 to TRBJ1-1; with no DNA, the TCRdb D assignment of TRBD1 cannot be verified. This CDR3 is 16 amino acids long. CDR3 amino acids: CASSLAEGRRNTEAFF.

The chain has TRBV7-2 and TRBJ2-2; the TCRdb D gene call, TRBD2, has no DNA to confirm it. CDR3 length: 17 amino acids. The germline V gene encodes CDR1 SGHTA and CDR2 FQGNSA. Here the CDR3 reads CASSRESSGRASGELFF. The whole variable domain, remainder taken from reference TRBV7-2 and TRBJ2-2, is GAGVSQSPSNKVTEKGKDVELRCDPISGHTALYWYRQSLGQGLEFLIYFQGNSAPDKSGLPSDRFSAERTGGSVSTLTIQRTQQEDSAVYLCASSRESSGRASGELFFGEGSRLTVL.

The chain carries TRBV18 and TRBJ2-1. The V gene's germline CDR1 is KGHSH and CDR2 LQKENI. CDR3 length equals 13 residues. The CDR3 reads CASSPLGDNEQFF.

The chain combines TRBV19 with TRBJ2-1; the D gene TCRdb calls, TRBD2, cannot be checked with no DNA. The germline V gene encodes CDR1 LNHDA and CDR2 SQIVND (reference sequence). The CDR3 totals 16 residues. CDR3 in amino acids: CASSGPSGRAYNEQFF.

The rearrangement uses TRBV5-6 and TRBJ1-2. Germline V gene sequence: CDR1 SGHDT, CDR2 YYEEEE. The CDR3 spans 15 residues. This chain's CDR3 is CASSLGGEVWYGYTF.

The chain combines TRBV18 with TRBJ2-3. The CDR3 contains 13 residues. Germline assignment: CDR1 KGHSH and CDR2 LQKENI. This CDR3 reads CASRGSSTDTQYF.

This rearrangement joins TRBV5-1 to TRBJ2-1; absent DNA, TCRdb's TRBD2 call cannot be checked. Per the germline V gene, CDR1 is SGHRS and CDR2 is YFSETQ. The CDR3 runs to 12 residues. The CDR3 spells CASSLDEGEQFF.

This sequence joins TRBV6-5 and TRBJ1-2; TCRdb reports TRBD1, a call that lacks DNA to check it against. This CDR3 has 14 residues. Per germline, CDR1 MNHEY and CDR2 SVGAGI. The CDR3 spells CASRGRGHGPGYTF.

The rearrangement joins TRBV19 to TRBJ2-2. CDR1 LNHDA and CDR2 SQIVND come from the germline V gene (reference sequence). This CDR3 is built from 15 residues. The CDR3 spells CASSIVGVYTGELFF.

The CDR3 region is CASSIGPGLAGGGETQYF. V and J are TRBV5-1 and TRBJ2-5; lacking DNA, the TRBD2 call made by TCRdb goes unchecked. Per germline, CDR1 SGHRS and CDR2 YFSETQ. The CDR3 contains 18 residues. The whole variable domain, filled in from reference TRBV5-1 and TRBJ2-5, reads KAGVTQTPRYLIKTRGQQVTLSCSPISGHRSVSWYQQTPGQGLQFLFEYFSETQRNKGNFPGRFSGRQFSNSRSEMNVSTLELGDSALYLCASSIGPGLAGGGETQYFGPGTRLLVL.

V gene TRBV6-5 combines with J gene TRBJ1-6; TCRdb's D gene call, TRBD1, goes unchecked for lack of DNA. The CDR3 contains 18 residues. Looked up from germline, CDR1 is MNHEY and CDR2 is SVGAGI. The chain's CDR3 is CASRDYGVRGDKNSPLHF.

The CDR3 loop is CASSIQGAMQFF. V is TRBV19 and J is TRBJ2-1; TCRdb returns TRBD1, unconfirmable since there is no DNA. The CDR3 covers 12 residues. CDR1 LNHDA and CDR2 SQIVND come from the germline V gene (reference sequence).

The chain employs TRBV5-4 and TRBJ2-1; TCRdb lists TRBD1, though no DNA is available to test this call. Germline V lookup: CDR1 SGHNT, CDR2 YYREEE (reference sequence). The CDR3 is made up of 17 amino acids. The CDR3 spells CASSLGWRQGSGNEQFF.

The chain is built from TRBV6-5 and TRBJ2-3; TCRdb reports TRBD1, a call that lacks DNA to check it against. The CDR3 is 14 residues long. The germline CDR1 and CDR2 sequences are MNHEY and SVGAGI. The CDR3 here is CASSYSGTKNTQYF.

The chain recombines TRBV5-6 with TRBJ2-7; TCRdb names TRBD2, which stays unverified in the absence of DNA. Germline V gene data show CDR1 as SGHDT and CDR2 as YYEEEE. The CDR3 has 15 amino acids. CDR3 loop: CASSTLAGGLHEQYF.

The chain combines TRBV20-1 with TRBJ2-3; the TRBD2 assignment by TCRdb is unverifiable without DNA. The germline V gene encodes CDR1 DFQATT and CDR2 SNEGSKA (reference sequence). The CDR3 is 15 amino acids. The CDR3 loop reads CSASGGRGFADTQYF.

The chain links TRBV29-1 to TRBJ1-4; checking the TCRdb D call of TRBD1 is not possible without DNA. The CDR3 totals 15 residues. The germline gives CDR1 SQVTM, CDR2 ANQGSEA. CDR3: CSVGAVGQENEKLFF.

The CDR3 loop reads CASSLSGGSEQYF. V gene TRBV12-3 or TRBV12-4 combines with J gene TRBJ2-7; there is no DNA to check the TCRdb D call of TRBD2. The CDR3 consists of 13 residues.

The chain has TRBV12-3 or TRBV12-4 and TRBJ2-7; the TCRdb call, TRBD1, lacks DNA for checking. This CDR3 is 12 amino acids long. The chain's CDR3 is CASRTVGYEQYF.

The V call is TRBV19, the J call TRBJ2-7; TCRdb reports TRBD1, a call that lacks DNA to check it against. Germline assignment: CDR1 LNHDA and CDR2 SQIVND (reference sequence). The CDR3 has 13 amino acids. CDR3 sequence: CASSRTGTYEQYF.

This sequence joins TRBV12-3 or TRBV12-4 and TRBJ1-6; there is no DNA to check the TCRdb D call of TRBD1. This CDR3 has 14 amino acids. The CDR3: CASTRGVEGSPLHF.

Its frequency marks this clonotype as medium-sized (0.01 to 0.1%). CDR3 protein: CSVESGWDTQYF. The rearrangement joins TRBV29-1 to TRBJ2-3. The CDR3 runs 12 residues. CDR1 and CDR2 (germline): SQVTM, ANQGSEA.

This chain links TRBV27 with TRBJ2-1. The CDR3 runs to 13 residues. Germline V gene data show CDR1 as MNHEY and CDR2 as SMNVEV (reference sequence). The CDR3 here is CASSSTLYNEQFF.

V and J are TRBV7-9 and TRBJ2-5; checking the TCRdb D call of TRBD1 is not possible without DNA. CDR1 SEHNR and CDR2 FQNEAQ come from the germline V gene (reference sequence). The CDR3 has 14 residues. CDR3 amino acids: CASSPTGSQETQYF.